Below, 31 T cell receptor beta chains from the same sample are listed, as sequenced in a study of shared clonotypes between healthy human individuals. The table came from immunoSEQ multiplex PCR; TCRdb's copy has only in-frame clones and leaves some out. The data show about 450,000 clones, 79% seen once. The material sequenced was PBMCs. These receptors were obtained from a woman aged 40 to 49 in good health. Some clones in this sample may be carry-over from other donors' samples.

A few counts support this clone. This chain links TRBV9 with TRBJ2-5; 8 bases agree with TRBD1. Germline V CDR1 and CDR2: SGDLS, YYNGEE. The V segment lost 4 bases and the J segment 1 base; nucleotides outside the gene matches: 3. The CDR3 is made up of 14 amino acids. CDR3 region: CASSLTGGQETQYF. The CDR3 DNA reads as TGTGCCAGCAGCCTAACAGGGGGCCAAGAGACCCAGTACTTC.

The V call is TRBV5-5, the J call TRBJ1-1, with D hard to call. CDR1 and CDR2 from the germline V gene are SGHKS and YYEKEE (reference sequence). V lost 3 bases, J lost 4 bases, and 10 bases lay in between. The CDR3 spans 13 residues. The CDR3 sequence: CASSSTEGTEAFF. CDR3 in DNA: TGTGCCAGCAGCTCCACGGAGGGCACTGAAGCTTTCTTT.

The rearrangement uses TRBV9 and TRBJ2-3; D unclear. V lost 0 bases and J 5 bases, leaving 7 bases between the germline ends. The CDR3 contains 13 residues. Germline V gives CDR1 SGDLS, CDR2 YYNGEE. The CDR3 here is CASSVVELDTQYF. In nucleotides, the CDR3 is TGTGCCAGCAGCGTAGTCGAGCTAGATACGCAGTATTTT.

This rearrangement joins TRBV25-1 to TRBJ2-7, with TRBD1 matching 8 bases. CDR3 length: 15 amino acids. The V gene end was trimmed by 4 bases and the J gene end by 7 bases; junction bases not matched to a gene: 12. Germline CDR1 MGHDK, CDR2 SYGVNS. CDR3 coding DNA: TGTGCCAGCAGTGCCCTGGGACAGGCCAACTGGGAGCAGTACTTC. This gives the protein CASSALGQANWEQYF.

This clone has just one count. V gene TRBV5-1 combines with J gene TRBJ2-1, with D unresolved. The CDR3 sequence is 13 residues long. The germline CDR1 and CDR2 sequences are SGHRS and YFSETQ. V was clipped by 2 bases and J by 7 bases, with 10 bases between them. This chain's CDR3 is CASSFGVTNEQFF. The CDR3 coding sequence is TGCGCCAGCAGCTTTGGAGTCACGAATGAGCAGTTCTTC.

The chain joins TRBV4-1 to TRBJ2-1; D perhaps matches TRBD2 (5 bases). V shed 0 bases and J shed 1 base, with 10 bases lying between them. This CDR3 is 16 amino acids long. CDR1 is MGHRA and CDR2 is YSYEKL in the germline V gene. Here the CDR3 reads CASSQEPRVSYNEQFF. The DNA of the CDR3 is TGCGCCAGCAGCCAAGAACCGCGGGTATCCTACAATGAGCAGTTCTTC.

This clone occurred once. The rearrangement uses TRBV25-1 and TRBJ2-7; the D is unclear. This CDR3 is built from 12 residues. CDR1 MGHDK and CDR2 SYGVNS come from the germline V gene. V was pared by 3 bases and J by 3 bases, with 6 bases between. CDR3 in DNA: TGTGCCAGCAGTGACCAGGACTACGAGCAGTACTTC. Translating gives CASSDQDYEQYF.

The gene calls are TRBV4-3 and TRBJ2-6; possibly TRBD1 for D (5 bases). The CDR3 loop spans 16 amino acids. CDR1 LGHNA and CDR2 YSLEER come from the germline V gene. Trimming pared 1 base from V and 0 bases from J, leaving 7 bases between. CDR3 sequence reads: CASSQGQLSGANVLTF. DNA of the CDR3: TGCGCCAGCAGCCAAGGACAGCTCTCTGGGGCCAACGTCCTGACTTTC.

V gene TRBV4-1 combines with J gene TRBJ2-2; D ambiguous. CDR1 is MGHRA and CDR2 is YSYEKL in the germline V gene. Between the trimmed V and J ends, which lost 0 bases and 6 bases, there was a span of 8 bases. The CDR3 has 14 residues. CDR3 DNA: TGCGCCAGCAGCCAAGATCCCATCTCCGGGGAGCTGTTTTTT. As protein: CASSQDPISGELFF.

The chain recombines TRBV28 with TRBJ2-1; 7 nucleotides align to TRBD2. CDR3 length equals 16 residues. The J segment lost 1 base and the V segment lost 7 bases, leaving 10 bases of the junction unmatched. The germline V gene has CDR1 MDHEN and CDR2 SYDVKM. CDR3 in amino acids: CASTPSGGNSYNEQFF. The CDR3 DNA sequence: TGTGCCAGCACCCCCTCGGGGGGTAATTCCTACAATGAGCAGTTCTTC.

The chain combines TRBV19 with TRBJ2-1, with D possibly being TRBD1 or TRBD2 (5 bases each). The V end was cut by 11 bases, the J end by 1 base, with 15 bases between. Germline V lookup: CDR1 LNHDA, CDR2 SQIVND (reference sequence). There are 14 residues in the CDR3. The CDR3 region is CARTGRPSYNEQFF. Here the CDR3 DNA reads TGTGCCCGAACGGGACGCCCATCCTACAATGAGCAGTTCTTC. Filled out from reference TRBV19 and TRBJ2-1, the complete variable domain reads DGGITQSPKYLFRKEGQNVTLSCEQNLNHDAMYWYRQDPGQGLRLIYYSQIVNDFQKGDIAEGYSVSREKKESFPLTVTSAQKNPTAFYLCARTGRPSYNEQFFGPGTRLTVL.

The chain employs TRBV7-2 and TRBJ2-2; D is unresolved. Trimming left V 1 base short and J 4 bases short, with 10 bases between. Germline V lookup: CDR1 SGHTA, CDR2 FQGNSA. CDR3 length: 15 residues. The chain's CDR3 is CASSLGPDLTGELFF. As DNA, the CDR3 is TGTGCCAGCAGCTTAGGTCCAGATCTCACCGGGGAGCTGTTTTTT.

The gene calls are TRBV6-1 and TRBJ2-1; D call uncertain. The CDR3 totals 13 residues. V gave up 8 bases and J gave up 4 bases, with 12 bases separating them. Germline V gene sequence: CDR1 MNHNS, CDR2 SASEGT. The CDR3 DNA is TGTGCCAGCTCCTCAATGGTGTACAATGAGCAGTTCTTC. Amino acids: CASSSMVYNEQFF.

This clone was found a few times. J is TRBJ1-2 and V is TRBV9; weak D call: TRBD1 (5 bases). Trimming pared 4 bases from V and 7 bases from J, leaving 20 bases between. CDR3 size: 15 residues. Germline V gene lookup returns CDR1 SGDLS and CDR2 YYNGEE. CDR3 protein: CASSPRPGQGGGYTF. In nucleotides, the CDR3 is TGTGCCAGCAGCCCACGACCCGGCCAGGGCGGTGGCTACACCTTC.

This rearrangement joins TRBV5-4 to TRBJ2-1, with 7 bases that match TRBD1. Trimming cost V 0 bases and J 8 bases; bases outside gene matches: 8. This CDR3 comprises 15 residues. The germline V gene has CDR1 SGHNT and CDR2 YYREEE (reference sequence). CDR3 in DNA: TGTGCCAGCAGCTTGGGCCGGACAGGCTTATATGAGCAGTTCTTC. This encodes CASSLGRTGLYEQFF.

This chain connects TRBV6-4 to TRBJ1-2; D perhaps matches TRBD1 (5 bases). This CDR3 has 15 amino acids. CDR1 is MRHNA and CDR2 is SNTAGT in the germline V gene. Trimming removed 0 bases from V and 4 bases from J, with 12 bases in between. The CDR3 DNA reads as TGTGCCAGCAGTGACTCAGGGACGGAAAGCTATGGCTACACCTTC. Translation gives CASSDSGTESYGYTF.

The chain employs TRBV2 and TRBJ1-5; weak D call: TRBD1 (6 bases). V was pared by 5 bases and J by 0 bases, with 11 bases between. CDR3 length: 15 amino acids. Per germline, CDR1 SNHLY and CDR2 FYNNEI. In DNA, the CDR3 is TGTGCCAGCAGTATAGGGGGAGGTAGCAATCAGCCCCAGCATTTT. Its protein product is CASSIGGGSNQPQHF.

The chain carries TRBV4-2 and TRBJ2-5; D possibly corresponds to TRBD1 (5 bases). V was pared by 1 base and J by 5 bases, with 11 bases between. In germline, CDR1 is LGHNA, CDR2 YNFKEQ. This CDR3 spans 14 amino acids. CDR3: CASSQGQFGETQYF. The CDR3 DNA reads TGTGCCAGCAGCCAAGGACAGTTTGGGGAGACCCAGTACTTC.

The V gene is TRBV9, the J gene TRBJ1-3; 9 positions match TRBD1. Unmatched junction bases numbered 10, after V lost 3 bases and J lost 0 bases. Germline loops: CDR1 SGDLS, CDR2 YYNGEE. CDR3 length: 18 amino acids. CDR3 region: CASSGRRTGDISGNTIYF. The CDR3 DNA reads TGTGCCAGCAGCGGTAGAAGGACAGGGGACATCTCTGGAAACACCATATATTTT. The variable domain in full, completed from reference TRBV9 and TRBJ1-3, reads DSGVTQTPKHLITATGQRVTLRCSPRSGDLSVYWYQQSLDQGLQFLIQYYNGEERAKGNILERFSAQQFPDLHSELNLSSLELGDSALYFCASSGRRTGDISGNTIYFGEGSWLTVV.

CDR3 sequence: CASSLELASSTDTQYF. DNA for the CDR3: TGTGCCAGCAGCTTAGAACTAGCGTCTAGCACAGATACGCAGTATTTT. V and J are TRBV7-2 and TRBJ2-3, with TRBD2 matching over 7 bases. Germline lookup yields CDR1 SGHTA and CDR2 FQGNSA. V dropped 1 base and J dropped 0; count of bases not matched to a gene: 4. The CDR3 runs to 16 residues.

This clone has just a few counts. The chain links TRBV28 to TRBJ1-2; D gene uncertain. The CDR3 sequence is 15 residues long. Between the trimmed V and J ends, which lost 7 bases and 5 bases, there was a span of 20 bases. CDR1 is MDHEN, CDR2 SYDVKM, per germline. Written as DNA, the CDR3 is TGTGCCAGCACCAATCCAGCAGGCATCCCATATGGCTACACCTTC. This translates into CASTNPAGIPYGYTF.

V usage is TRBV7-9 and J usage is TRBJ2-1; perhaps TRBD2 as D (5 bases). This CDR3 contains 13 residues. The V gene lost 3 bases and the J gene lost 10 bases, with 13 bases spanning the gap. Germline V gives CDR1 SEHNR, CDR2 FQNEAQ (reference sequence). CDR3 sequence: CASSLEELGEQFF. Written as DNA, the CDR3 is TGTGCCAGCAGCTTGGAGGAACTAGGGGAGCAGTTCTTC.

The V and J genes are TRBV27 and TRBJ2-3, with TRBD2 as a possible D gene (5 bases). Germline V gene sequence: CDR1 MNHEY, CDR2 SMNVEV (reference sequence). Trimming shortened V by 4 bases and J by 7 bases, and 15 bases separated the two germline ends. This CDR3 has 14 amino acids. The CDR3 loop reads CASSSPGLKNTQYF. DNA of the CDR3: TGTGCCAGCAGTTCCCCCGGACTCAAAAATACGCAGTATTTT.

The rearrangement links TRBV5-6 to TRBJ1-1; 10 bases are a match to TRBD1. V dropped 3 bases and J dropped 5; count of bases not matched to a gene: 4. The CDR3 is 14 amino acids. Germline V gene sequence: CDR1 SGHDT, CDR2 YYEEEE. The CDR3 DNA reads TGTGCCAGCAGCTCCGACAGGGGGCTTACTGAAGCTTTCTTT. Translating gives CASSSDRGLTEAFF.

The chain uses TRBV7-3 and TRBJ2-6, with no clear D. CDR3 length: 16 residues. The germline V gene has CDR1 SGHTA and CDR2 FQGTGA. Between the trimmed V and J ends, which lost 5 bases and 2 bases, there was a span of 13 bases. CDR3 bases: TGTGCCAGCAGCCCCCCAGGTGTTACTGGGGCCAACGTCCTGACTTTC. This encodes CASSPPGVTGANVLTF.

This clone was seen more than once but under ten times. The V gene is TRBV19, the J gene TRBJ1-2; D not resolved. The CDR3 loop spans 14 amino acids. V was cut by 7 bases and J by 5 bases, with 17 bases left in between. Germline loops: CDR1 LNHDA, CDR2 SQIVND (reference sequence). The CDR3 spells CASNPGRYEYGYTF. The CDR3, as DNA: TGTGCCAGTAACCCGGGGAGGTATGAATATGGCTACACCTTC.

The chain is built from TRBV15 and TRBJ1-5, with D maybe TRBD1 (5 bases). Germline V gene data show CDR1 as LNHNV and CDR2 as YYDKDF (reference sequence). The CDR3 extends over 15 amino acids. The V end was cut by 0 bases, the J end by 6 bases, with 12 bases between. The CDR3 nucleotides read TGTGCCACCAGCAGAGATGGCAGGGACGGTCAGCCCCAGCATTTT. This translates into CATSRDGRDGQPQHF. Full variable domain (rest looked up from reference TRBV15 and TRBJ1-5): DAMVIQNPRYQVTQFGKPVTLSCSQTLNHNVMYWYQQKSSQAPKLLFHYYDKDFNNEADTPDNFQSRRPNTSFCFLDIRSPGLGDTAMYLCATSRDGRDGQPQHFGDGTRLSIL.

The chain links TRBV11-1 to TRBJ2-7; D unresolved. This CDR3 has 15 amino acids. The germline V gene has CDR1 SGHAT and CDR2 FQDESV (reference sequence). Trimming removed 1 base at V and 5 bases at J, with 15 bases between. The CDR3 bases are TGTGCCAGCAGCTTAGGGCCCCGCTCCGCGGACGAGCAGTACTTC. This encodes CASSLGPRSADEQYF.

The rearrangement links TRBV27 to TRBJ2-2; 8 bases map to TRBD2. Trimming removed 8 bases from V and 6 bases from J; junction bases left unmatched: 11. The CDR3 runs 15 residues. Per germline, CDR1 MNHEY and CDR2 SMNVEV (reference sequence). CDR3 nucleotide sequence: TGTGCCAGCTCCCCGGGGGGGGCCACGTCCGGGGAGCTGTTTTTT. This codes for CASSPGGATSGELFF.

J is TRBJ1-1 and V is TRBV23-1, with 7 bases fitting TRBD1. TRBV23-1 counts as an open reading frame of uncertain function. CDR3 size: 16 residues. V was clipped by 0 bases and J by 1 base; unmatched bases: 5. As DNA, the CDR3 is TGCGCCAGCAGTCAATCAGGGGACAGCGAGAACACTGAAGCTTTCTTT. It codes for CASSQSGDSENTEAFF.

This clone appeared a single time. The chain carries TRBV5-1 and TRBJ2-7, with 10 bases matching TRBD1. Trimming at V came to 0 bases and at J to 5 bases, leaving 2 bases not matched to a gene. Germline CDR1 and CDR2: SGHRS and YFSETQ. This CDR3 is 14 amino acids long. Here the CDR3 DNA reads TGCGCCAGCAGCTTGGGACAGGGGGCCCACGAGCAGTACTTC. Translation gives CASSLGQGAHEQYF. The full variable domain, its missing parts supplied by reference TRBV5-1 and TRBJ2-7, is KAGVTQTPRYLIKTRGQQVTLSCSPISGHRSVSWYQQTPGQGLQFLFEYFSETQRNKGNFPGRFSGRQFSNSRSEMNVSTLELGDSALYLCASSLGQGAHEQYFGPGTRLTVT.